The TCR beta chain under discussion was sequenced for a study of OX40 agonist ivuxolimab in advanced cancers. Overall study: A partial response was reached by three patients: one with hepatocellular carcinoma and two with cutaneous melanoma. Findings and limits, study-wide: CD4+ and CD8+ T cells in blood underwent clonal expansion by week 6 at 0.1 to 3.0 mg/kg. Certain nonresponders additionally had low normalized T-cell clonal expansion.

Only in-frame clones appear in the TCRdb table, and some are missing; sequencing was by immunoSEQ multiplex PCR. Seen here are about 79,000 clones, 85% to 90% observed once, and the top ten hold 13%. For this clone: What it binds is not known.

Germline-derived CDR1 and CDR2 are MNHEY and SMNVEV (reference sequence). Losses at the gene ends were 6 bases for V and 5 bases for J; bases not matched to a gene: 19. CDR3 length: 19 residues. This specimen was CD4+ or CD8+ T cells sorted from blood, taken in a trial of the OX40 agonist ivuxolimab. The origin of this receptor is an adult with an advanced solid tumor such as melanoma, head and neck, liver or kidney cancer. The chain combines TRBV27 with TRBJ2-7, with 13 bases fitting TRBD2. This CDR3 reads CASSRGTSGTPTLIHEQYF. The CDR3 DNA reads as TGTGCCAGCAGCCGTGGGACTAGCGGGACCCCAACCCTCATCCACGAGCAGTACTTC.